This entry describes one T cell receptor beta chain. It lacks a known antigen. No much larger clonotype is one base removed from it; base qualities were not supplied. Ipilimumab was given at 1 mg/kg intravenously on day 1 of selected weeks, and checkpoint therapy started 14 to 28 days after autologous transplant. Nivolumab was administered at 3 mg/kg intravenously on day 1 of weeks 1, 4, 7, 10, and every two weeks through week 26. Combined checkpoint inhibition with ipilimumab and nivolumab as consolidation after autologous stem cell transplantation was tested in a Phase Ib clinical trial. Library prep was done by the immunoSEQ multiplex PCR assay. In its TCRdb copy, this immuneACCESS table keeps in-frame sequences only and misses some clones. Where compared with another copy, unresolved V genes explain less than half of these, and the others have no known cause. The sample yields around 17,000 clones; about three quarters were counted once. Less than 25% of the sample is in the top ten clones.

The entry originates in a study of ipilimumab plus nivolumab after autologous stem cell transplantation (dated by TCRdb to the early 2020s). Regarding the research as a whole: The median number of doses received by trial patients was about five for ipilimumab and about eight for nivolumab. Primary refractory and relapsed disease were included in the DLBCL cohort, with 18-month progression-free survival of 85.7% and 28.6%, respectively. The trial enrolled patients with high-risk diffuse large B cell lymphoma, mature T cell lymphoma, or multiple myeloma undergoing autologous transplant. Around 40 patients made up the trial's intent-to-treat population.

Overall study results and their limits: According to the authors, a biologic rationale for studying the approach further came from T cell receptor repertoire, regulatory T cell phenotype and gut microbiota profiles. The authors concluded that combined checkpoint inhibition appeared tolerable when used as consolidation after transplant.

This TCR was sampled from a male donor with diffuse large B-cell lymphoma. The material was PBMCs, obtained in a trial of ipilimumab plus nivolumab as post-transplant consolidation.

The encoded CDR3 is CASSSGTGTQQETQYF. DNA sequence: TGTGCCAGCAGCTCAGGGACCGGGACTCAGCAAGAGACCCAGTACTTC. The chain employs TRBV11-3 and TRBJ2-5; the D gene is perhaps TRBD2, from 6 matching bases. The junction shows trimming of 4 bases on V and 2 bases on J, plus 17 bases between the germline ends. The CDR3, from cysteine to phenylalanine, totals 16 residues. The read is trimmed to its CDR3 DNA, 48 bases read in frame from base 1. CDR1 and CDR2 were assigned from the germline V gene as SGHNT and YENEEA.